The 30 T cell receptor beta chains listed next were all sequenced from one sample in a study of cytomegalovirus exposure and HLA in healthy donors. Primers for the PCR totalled 60 Vbeta and 13 Jbeta. The assay was immunoSEQ multiplex PCR, and TCRdb's table has in-frame clones only and misses some. The data contain about 93,000 clones, over 55% of them singletons. What was sequenced was PBMCs. The source of these receptors is a boy aged 5-17 years in good health and CMV-seropositive.

The chain is built from TRBV5-6 and TRBJ1-2, with 7 bases lining up with TRBD1. V shed 0 bases, J shed 4 bases, and the junction held 0 bases outside the gene matches. Germline V gene data show CDR1 as SGHDT and CDR2 as YYEEEE. There are 13 residues in the CDR3. CDR3 DNA: TGTGCCAGCAGCTTGGAGGGGGCCTATGGCTACACCTTC. It encodes CASSLEGAYGYTF.

This clone was seen a handful of times. The CDR3: CASSTQRTANTEAFF. CDR3 in DNA: TGTGCCAGCAGTACGCAAAGGACAGCGAACACTGAAGCTTTCTTT. This chain links TRBV2 with TRBJ1-1; the D gene is possibly TRBD1 (6 bases). Trimming took 5 bases from V and 1 from J, leaving 14 bases between them. This CDR3 spans 15 amino acids. Per the germline V gene, CDR1 is SNHLY and CDR2 is FYNNEI.

This clone was detected only once. This chain connects TRBV30 to TRBJ1-4, with 8 bases aligning to TRBD1. This CDR3 spans 15 amino acids. Unmatched junction bases numbered 7, after V lost 0 bases and J lost 7 bases. CDR1 is GTSNPN, CDR2 SVGIG, per germline (reference sequence). Here the CDR3 DNA reads TGTGCCTGGAGTGTAGGGTCAGGGGGCGCTGAAAAACTGTTTTTT. Amino acids: CAWSVGSGGAEKLFF.

The chain has TRBV27 and TRBJ1-1; D is unresolved. With 3 bases removed from V and 0 bases from J, the gap between germline ends came to 11 bases. CDR3 length equals 15 residues. Germline values: CDR1 MNHEY, CDR2 SMNVEV (reference sequence). The CDR3 DNA reads as TGTGCCAGCAGTTTCGACGGTGACATGAACACTGAAGCTTTCTTT. It yields the protein CASSFDGDMNTEAFF.

The chain has TRBV7-8 and TRBJ1-1, with a weak D call TRBD1 (6 bases). The ends were cut back, 4 bases at V and 0 bases at J, with 9 bases in the middle. The CDR3 totals 14 residues. Germline loops: CDR1 SGHVS, CDR2 FQNEAQ. Here the CDR3 reads CASSYTGLNTEAFF. The CDR3 DNA reads TGTGCCAGCAGCTACACAGGGCTGAACACTGAAGCTTTCTTT.

In its sample, this clone was seen a few times. This chain joins TRBV19 and TRBJ2-5; D may be TRBD2 (6 bases). The J call could be wrong; TRBJ2-7 is a better fit for the DNA end. CDR3 size: 11 residues. CDR1 and CDR2 (germline): LNHDA, SQIVND (reference sequence). In DNA form, the CDR3 reads TGTGTCTACGGGGGTTCCTACGAGCAGTACTTC. Encoded protein: CVYGGSYEQYF.

This rearrangement joins TRBV5-6 to TRBJ1-1, with 9 nucleotides matching TRBD1. The CDR3 totals 15 residues. Germline V CDR1 and CDR2: SGHDT, YYEEEE. With V trimmed by 0 bases and J by 11 bases, 11 bases remained unmatched. Here the CDR3 reads CASSLEDRGTRRAFF. For the CDR3, the DNA is TGTGCCAGCAGCTTGGAGGACAGGGGAACTAGAAGGGCTTTCTTT.

The V gene is TRBV6-4, the J gene TRBJ2-5; 9 bases are shared with TRBD2. V lost 6 bases and J lost 5; bases outside the gene matches: 4. The CDR3 spans 13 residues. From germline, CDR1 is MRHNA and CDR2 SNTAGT. Written as DNA, the CDR3 is TGTGCCAGCAGCCTCGCGGGAGGGGAGACCCAGTACTTC. As protein: CASSLAGGETQYF.

This chain links TRBV12-5 with TRBJ2-3; possible D gene TRBD1, 6 bases. CDR1 LGHNT and CDR2 FRNRAP come from the germline V gene. The V gene lost 3 bases and the J gene lost 15 bases, with 16 bases spanning the gap. The CDR3 spans 12 residues. CDR3 loop: CASGLQSGHEYF. The CDR3 nucleotides are TGTGCTAGTGGTTTACAATCGGGACATGAATATTTT.

This rearrangement joins TRBV19 to TRBJ2-2; perhaps TRBD1 as D (7 bases). V dropped 5 bases and J dropped 6 bases, with 19 bases sitting between them. The CDR3 has 16 amino acids. Germline V gene data show CDR1 as LNHDA and CDR2 as SQIVND (reference sequence). In DNA form, the CDR3 reads TGTGCCAGTAGTGCGGGACAGATGGTCTTGCCCGGGGAGCTGTTTTTT. This translates into CASSAGQMVLPGELFF.

The rearrangement uses TRBV7-9 and TRBJ1-1, with a possible D match to TRBD1 (5 bases). V gave up 5 bases and J gave up 5 bases, with 9 bases separating them. Germline V lookup: CDR1 SEHNR, CDR2 FQNEAQ (reference sequence). CDR3 length: 12 amino acids. The CDR3 loop reads CASSQGETEAFF. The CDR3 DNA follows: TGTGCCAGCAGCCAAGGGGAAACTGAAGCTTTCTTT.

The chain couples TRBV29-1 to TRBJ1-5, with 9 bases that match TRBD1. The junction had 4 bases not matched to a gene; V was cut back by 4 bases and J by 9 bases. The CDR3 consists of 12 residues. The V gene's germline CDR1 is SQVTM and CDR2 ANQGSEA. The CDR3 region is CSVGQGDRPQHF. CDR3 DNA: TGCAGCGTTGGACAGGGGGATCGGCCCCAGCATTTT.

This rearrangement joins TRBV29-1 to TRBJ2-2, with TRBD1 matching 7 bases. Trimming at V came to 4 bases and at J to 0 bases, leaving 5 bases not matched to a gene. Germline CDR1 and CDR2: SQVTM and ANQGSEA. CDR3 size: 15 residues. As DNA, the CDR3 is TGCAGCGTTGGGACAGGAACGCCGAACACCGGGGAGCTGTTTTTT. Protein sequence: CSVGTGTPNTGELFF.

The J gene is TRBJ2-6, the V gene TRBV19; 7 nucleotides agree with TRBD1. V was clipped by 3 bases and J by 4 bases; unmatched bases: 9. This CDR3 has 17 residues. Germline V lookup: CDR1 LNHDA, CDR2 SQIVND (reference sequence). The CDR3 DNA reads TGTGCCAGTAGTATTTTCATGAGGGGGCTCGGGGCCAACGTCCTGACTTTC. This encodes CASSIFMRGLGANVLTF.

This sequence joins TRBV7-8 and TRBJ1-4; D is ambiguous. The CDR3 length is 14 residues. V lost 2 bases and J lost 3, with 7 bases in between. The V gene's germline CDR1 is SGHVS and CDR2 FQNEAQ. CDR3 sequence: CASSLTGANEKLFF. CDR3 bases: TGTGCCAGCAGCTTAACCGGGGCTAATGAAAAACTGTTTTTT. The full variable domain, rest sourced from reference TRBV7-8 and TRBJ1-4, is GAGVSQSPRYKVAKRGQDVALRCDPISGHVSLFWYQQALGQGPEFLTYFQNEAQLDKSGLPSDRFFAERPEGSVSTLKIQRTQQEDSAVYLCASSLTGANEKLFFGSGTQLSVL.

The chain recombines TRBV23-1 with TRBJ2-1; 9 bases map to TRBD1. TRBV23-1 is an ORF, and what it does is uncertain. V was pared by 0 bases and J by 8 bases, with 5 bases of the junction left unmatched. This CDR3 has 15 amino acids. The CDR3 protein is CASSQSAGQGHEQFF. CDR3 nucleotide sequence: TGCGCCAGCAGTCAATCGGCGGGACAGGGCCATGAGCAGTTCTTC.

The chain carries TRBV6-1 and TRBJ1-2; 10 bases fit TRBD1. Trimming took 3 bases from V and 13 from J; bases not matched to a gene: 14. The CDR3 loop spans 15 amino acids. Germline V CDR1 and CDR2: MNHNS, SASEGT. The CDR3 DNA sequence: TGTGCCAGCAGTGACAGGACAGGGGGGGGCTTTTTGAGCACCTTC. This encodes CASSDRTGGGFLSTF.

The rearrangement links TRBV9 to TRBJ2-6; perhaps TRBD1 as D (5 bases). Germline V gene sequence: CDR1 SGDLS, CDR2 YYNGEE. There are 14 residues in the CDR3. Between the trimmed V and J ends, which lost 3 bases and 2 bases, there was a span of 6 bases. The CDR3 DNA reads TGTGCCAGCAGCGCAGGGCCTGGGGCCAACGTCCTGACTTTC. It yields the protein CASSAGPGANVLTF.

CDR3 DNA: TGTGCCAGCAGTCCGTATTCCTACGAGCAGTACTTC. It translates to CASSPYSYEQYF. J is TRBJ2-7 and V is TRBV28; D gene uncertain. This CDR3 is 12 amino acids long. V lost 5 bases to trimming and J lost 1 base, with 6 bases between them. In germline, CDR1 is MDHEN, CDR2 SYDVKM.

This clone has only a few counts. The rearrangement joins TRBV6-5 to TRBJ1-2, with TRBD1 as a possible D gene (5 bases). Germline V gene lookup returns CDR1 MNHEY and CDR2 SVGAGI. V was cut by 5 bases and J by 7 bases, with 8 bases left in between. The CDR3 totals 11 residues. DNA for the CDR3: TGTGCCAGCAGTATGGGGGGTGGCTACACCTTC. It specifies CASSMGGGYTF.

The table lists this clone with a few counts. V gene TRBV28 combines with J gene TRBJ1-2; D is unresolved. The V and J ends lost 6 bases and 6 bases respectively, with 14 bases between them. The germline gives CDR1 MDHEN, CDR2 SYDVKM. This CDR3 spans 13 amino acids. The DNA for the CDR3 is TGTGCCAGCAGGGTCCCGGAGGGCGATGGCTACACCTTC. This codes for CASRVPEGDGYTF.

V and J are TRBV18 and TRBJ1-5; no clear D. There are 15 residues in the CDR3. V was clipped by 1 base and J by 0 bases, with 7 bases between them. The V gene's germline CDR1 is KGHSH and CDR2 LQKENI. The CDR3 sequence: CASSPRHHSNQPQHF. CDR3 DNA: TGTGCCAGCTCACCACGACACCATAGCAATCAGCCCCAGCATTTT.

This clone occurred once. The V and J genes are TRBV15 and TRBJ1-5, with D unclear. Trimming took 1 base from V and 11 from J, leaving 18 bases between them. This CDR3 contains 15 residues. The germline gives CDR1 LNHNV, CDR2 YYDKDF (reference sequence). The CDR3 DNA reads TGTGCCACCAGCAGAGTTCCGGTCCAGCGGAGGACCCAGCATTTT. Its translation is CATSRVPVQRRTQHF.

The V and J genes are TRBV30 and TRBJ1-6; 7 positions match TRBD1. The germline V gene has CDR1 GTSNPN and CDR2 SVGIG (reference sequence). With 1 base clipped from V and 7 bases from J, the junction kept 4 bases outside the gene matches. The CDR3 loop spans 14 amino acids. The CDR3 DNA follows: TGTGCCTGGAGTGCGGGACAGACGAATTCACCCCTCCACTTT. This sequence encodes CAWSAGQTNSPLHF. Looking up the rest from reference TRBV30 and TRBJ1-6 gives the full variable domain: SQTIHQWPATLVQPVGSPLSLECTVEGTSNPNLYWYRQAAGRGLQLLFYSVGIGQISSEVPQNLSASRPQDRQFILSSKKLLLSDSGFYLCAWSAGQTNSPLHFGNGTRLTVT.

This rearrangement joins TRBV27 to TRBJ2-1, with 9 bases identical to TRBD2. The CDR3 runs 18 residues. With V trimmed by 4 bases and J by 6 bases, 16 bases remained unmatched. Germline CDR1 reads MNHEY; CDR2 reads SMNVEV (reference sequence). The DNA of the CDR3 is TGTGCCAGCAGTTATATAAGTGATAGCGGGAGCTTAGTCAATGAGCAGTTCTTC. It encodes CASSYISDSGSLVNEQFF.

V is TRBV30 and J is TRBJ2-3, with D perhaps matching TRBD1 (6 bases). Germline V gene sequence: CDR1 GTSNPN, CDR2 SVGIG (reference sequence). The CDR3 consists of 15 residues. The V end lost 7 bases, the J end lost 1 base, and 18 bases lay between the germline ends. The CDR3 bases are TGTGCCTCCATGAGAGGGGGAGCGGGCACAGATACGCAGTATTTT. This codes for CASMRGGAGTDTQYF.

The chain carries TRBV29-1 and TRBJ2-5, with D unresolved. Germline values: CDR1 SQVTM, CDR2 ANQGSEA. The V gene lost 7 bases and the J gene lost 5 bases, with 2 bases spanning the gap. The CDR3 runs 8 residues. Here the CDR3 DNA reads TGCAGCGCGGAGACCCAGTACTTC. Translated: CSAETQYF.

This chain joins TRBV4-1 and TRBJ2-5, with TRBD1 as a possible D gene (6 bases). CDR1 is MGHRA, CDR2 YSYEKL, per germline. CDR3 length: 15 amino acids. Trimming removed 5 bases at V and 1 base at J, with 14 bases between. Here the CDR3 reads CASSREGHPQETQYF. The CDR3 DNA sequence: TGCGCCAGCAGCAGAGAGGGACACCCCCAAGAGACCCAGTACTTC.

V is TRBV5-1 and J is TRBJ2-7; D may be TRBD1 (6 bases). CDR3 size: 14 residues. With 0 bases removed from V and 3 bases from J, the gap between germline ends came to 10 bases. The germline V gene has CDR1 SGHRS and CDR2 YFSETQ. The CDR3, as DNA: TGCGCCAGCAGCTTGGACAGGGTCATCTACGAGCAGTACTTC. It is translated as CASSLDRVIYEQYF.

J is TRBJ1-2 and V is TRBV11-1; possible D gene TRBD1, 5 bases. CDR1 is SGHAT, CDR2 FQDESV, per germline (reference sequence). The CDR3 contains 14 residues. V lost 5 bases, J lost 4 bases, and 14 bases lay in between. CDR3 in DNA: TGTGCCAGCAGCCCATTAGTCGACAGCTATGGCTACACCTTC. Translated: CASSPLVDSYGYTF. The whole variable domain, remainder taken from reference TRBV11-1 and TRBJ1-2, is EAEVAQSPRYKITEKSQAVAFWCDPISGHATLYWYRQILGQGPELLVQFQDESVVDDSQLPKDRFSAERLKGVDSTLKIQPAELGDSAMYLCASSPLVDSYGYTFGSGTRLTVV.